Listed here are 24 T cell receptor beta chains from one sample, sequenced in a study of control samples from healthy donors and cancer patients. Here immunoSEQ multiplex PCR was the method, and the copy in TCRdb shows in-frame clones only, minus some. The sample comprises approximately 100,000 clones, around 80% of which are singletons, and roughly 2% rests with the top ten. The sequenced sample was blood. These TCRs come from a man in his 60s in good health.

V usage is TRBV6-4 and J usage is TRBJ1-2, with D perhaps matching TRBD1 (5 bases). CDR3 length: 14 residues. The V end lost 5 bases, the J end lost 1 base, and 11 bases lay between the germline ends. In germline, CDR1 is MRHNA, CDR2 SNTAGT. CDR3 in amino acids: CASSPSGRNYGYTF. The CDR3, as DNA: TGTGCCAGCAGTCCTTCGGGGCGTAACTATGGCTACACCTTC.

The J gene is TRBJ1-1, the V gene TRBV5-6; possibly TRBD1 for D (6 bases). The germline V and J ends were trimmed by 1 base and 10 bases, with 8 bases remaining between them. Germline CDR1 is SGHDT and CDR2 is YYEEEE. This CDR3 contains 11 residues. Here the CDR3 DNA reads TGTGCCAGCAGCTTGCAGGGGCTAGCTTTCTTT. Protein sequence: CASSLQGLAFF. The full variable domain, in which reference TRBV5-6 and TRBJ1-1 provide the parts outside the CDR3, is DAGVTQSPTHLIKTRGQQVTLRCSPKSGHDTVSWYQQALGQGPQFIFQYYEEEERQRGNFPDRFSGHQFPNYSSELNVNALLLGDSALYLCASSLQGLAFFGQGTRLTVV.

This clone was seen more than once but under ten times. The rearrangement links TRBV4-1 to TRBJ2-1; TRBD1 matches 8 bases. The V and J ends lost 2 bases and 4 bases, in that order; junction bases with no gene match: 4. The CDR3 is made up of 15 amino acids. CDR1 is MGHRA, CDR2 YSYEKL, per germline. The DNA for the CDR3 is TGCGCCAGCAGCCAACGGACAGGGAAATACAATGAGCAGTTCTTC. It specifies CASSQRTGKYNEQFF.

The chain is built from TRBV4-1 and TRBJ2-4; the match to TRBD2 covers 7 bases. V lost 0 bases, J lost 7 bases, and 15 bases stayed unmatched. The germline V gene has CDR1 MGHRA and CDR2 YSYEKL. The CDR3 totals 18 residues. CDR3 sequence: CASSQDPLSGTGTNIQYF. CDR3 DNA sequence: TGCGCCAGCAGCCAAGATCCGTTGAGCGGGACTGGAACGAACATTCAGTACTTC.

The CDR3 DNA reads TGTGCCAGCAGCTTAGGGGGGGCTAGCAATCAGCCCCAGCATTTT. Translated: CASSLGGASNQPQHF. V and J are TRBV7-9 and TRBJ1-5, with a weak D call TRBD1 (6 bases). Trimming cost V 1 base and J 0 bases, with 7 bases left between them. This CDR3 region has 15 residues. Germline V gene lookup returns CDR1 SEHNR and CDR2 FQNEAQ (reference sequence).

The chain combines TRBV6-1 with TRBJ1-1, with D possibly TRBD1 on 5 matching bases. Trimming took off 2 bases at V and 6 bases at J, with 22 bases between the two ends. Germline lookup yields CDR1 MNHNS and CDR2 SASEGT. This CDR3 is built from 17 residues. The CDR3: CASSERGRRGPNSEAFF. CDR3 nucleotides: TGTGCCAGCAGTGAAAGAGGTAGGCGGGGACCGAATTCTGAAGCTTTCTTT.

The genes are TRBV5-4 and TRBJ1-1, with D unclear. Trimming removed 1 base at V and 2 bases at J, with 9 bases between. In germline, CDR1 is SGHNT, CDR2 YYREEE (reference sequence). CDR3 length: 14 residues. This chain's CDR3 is CASSLSVANTEAFF. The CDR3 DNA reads TGTGCCAGCAGCTTGTCGGTGGCCAACACTGAAGCTTTCTTT.

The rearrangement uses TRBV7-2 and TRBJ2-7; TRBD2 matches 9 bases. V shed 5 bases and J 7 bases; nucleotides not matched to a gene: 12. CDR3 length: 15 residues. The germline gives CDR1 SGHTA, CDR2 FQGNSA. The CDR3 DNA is TGTGCCAGCAGCCCCCGGGATAGCGGGAGTGGAGAGCAGTACTTC. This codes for CASSPRDSGSGEQYF.

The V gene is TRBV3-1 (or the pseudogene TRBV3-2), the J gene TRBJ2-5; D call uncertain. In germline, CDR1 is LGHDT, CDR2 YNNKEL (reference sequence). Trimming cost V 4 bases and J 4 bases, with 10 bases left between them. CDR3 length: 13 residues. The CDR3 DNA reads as TGTGCCAGCAGCCGGCCCTTCCGAGAGACCCAGTACTTC. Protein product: CASSRPFRETQYF.

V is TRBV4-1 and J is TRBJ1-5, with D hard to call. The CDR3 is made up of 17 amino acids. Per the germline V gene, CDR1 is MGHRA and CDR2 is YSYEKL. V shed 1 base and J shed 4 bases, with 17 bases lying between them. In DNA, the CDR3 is TGCGCCAGCAGCCAAGTCCCCGCTCGGGGTCGGAATCAGCCCCAGCATTTT. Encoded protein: CASSQVPARGRNQPQHF.

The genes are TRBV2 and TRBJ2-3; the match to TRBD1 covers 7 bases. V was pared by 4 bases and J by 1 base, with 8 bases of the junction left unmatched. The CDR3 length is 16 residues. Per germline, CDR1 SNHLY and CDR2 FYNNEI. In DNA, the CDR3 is TGTGCCAGCAGTGGGGAGACAGGGTCCCGCACAGATACGCAGTATTTT. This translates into CASSGETGSRTDTQYF.

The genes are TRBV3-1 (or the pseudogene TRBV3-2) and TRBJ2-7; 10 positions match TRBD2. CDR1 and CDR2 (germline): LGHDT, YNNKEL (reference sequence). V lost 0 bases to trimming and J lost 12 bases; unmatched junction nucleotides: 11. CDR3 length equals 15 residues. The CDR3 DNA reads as TGTGCCAGCAGCCAAGATCTTCTAGCGGGAGAAGGTGCGTACTTC. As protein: CASSQDLLAGEGAYF.

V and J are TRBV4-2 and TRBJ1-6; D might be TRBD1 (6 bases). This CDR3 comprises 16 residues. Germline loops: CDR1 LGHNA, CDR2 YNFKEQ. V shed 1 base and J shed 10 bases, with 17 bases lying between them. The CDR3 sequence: CASSQATGGVGSPLHF. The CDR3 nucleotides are TGTGCCAGCAGCCAAGCGACAGGCGGCGTGGGATCACCCCTCCACTTT.

The CDR3 DNA sequence: TGTGCCACCAGTGAAGCCAGACTAGCGGGCGTCCCCCAAGAGACCCAGTACTTC. Residues: CATSEARLAGVPQETQYF. The chain is built from TRBV24-1 and TRBJ2-5, with 10 bases aligning to TRBD2. This CDR3 has 18 amino acids. J was trimmed by 1 base and V by 4 bases; bases with no gene match: 11. In germline, CDR1 is KGHDR, CDR2 SFDVKD.

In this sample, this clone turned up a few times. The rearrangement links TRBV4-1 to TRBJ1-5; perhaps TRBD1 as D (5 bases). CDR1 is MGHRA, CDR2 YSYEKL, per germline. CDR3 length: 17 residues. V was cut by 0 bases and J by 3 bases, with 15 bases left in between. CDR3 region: CASSQEGWGRNNQPQHF. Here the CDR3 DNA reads TGCGCCAGCAGCCAAGAGGGTTGGGGACGCAACAATCAGCCCCAGCATTTT.

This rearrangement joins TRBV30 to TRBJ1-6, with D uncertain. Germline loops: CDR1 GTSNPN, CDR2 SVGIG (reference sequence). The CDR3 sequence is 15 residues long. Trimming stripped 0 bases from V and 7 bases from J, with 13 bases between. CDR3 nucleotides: TGTGCCTGGAGTGTATCGGGGATGGAGAATTCACCCCTCCACTTT. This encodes CAWSVSGMENSPLHF. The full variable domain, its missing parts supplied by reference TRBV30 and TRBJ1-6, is SQTIHQWPATLVQPVGSPLSLECTVEGTSNPNLYWYRQAAGRGLQLLFYSVGIGQISSEVPQNLSASRPQDRQFILSSKKLLLSDSGFYLCAWSVSGMENSPLHFGNGTRLTVT.

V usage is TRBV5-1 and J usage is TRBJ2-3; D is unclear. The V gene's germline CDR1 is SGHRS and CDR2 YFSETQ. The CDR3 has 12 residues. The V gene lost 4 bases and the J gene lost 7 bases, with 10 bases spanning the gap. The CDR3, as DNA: TGCGCCAGCAGCAACCCCCCCAATACGCAGTATTTT. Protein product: CASSNPPNTQYF.

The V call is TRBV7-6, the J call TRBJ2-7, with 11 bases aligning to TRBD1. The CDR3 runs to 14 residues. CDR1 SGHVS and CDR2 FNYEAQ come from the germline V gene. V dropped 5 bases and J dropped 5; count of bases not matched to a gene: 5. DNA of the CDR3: TGTGCCAGCAGCCCGGACAGGGGGCTGGACGAGCAGTACTTC. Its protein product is CASSPDRGLDEQYF.

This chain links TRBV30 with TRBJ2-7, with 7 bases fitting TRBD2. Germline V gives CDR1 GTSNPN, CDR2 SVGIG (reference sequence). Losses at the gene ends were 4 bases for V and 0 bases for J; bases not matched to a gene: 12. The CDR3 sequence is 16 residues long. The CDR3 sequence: CAWTRGGVPSSYEQYF. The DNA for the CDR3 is TGTGCCTGGACCCGCGGGGGTGTGCCCAGCTCCTACGAGCAGTACTTC.

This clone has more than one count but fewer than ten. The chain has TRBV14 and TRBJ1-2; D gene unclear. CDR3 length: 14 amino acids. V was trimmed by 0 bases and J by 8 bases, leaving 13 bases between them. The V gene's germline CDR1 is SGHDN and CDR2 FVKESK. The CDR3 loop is CASSQDLDWEGYTF. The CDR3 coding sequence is TGTGCCAGCAGCCAAGATTTGGACTGGGAAGGCTACACCTTC.

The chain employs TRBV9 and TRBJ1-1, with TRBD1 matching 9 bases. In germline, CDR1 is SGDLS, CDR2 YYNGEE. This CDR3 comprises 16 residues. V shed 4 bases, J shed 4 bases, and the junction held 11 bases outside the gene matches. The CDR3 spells CASSHTGGALSTEAFF. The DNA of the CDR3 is TGTGCCAGCAGCCACACAGGGGGCGCGTTGTCCACTGAAGCTTTCTTT.

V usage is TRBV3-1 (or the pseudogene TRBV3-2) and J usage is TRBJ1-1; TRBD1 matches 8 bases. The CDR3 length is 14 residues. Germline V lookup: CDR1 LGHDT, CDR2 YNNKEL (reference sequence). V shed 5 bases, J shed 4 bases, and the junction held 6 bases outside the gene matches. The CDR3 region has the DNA TGTGCCAGCAGCAGAACTACAGGGGGCACTGAAGCTTTCTTT. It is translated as CASSRTTGGTEAFF.

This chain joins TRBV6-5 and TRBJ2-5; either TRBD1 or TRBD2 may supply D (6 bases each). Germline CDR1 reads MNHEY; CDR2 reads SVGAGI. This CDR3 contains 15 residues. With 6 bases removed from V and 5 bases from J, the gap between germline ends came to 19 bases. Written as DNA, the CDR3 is TGTGCCAGCAGCTCCTTCGGGGGCGGAGGGGAGACCCAGTACTTC. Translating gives CASSSFGGGGETQYF.

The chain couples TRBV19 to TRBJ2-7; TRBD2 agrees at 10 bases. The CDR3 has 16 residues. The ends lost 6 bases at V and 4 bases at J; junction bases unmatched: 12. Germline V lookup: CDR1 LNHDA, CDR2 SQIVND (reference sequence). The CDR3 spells CASSPTSGRAGYEQYF. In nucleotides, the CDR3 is TGTGCCAGTAGCCCTACGAGCGGGAGGGCCGGGTACGAGCAGTACTTC.